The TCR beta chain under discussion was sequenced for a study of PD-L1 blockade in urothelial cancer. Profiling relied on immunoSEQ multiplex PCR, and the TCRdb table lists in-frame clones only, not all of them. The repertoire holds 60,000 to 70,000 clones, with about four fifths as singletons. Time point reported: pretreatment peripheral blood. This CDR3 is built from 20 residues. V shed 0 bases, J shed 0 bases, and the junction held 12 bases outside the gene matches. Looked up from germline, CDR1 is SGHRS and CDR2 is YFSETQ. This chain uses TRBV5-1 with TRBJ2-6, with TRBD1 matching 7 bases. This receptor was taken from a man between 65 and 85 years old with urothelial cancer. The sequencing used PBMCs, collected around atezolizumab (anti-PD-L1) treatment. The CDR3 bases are TGCGCCAGCAGCTTGGCCCCTCCCGGGACAGTGAGCTCTGGGGCCAACGTCCTGACTTTC. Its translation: CASSLAPPGTVSSGANVLTF. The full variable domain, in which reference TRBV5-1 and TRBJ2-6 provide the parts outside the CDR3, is KAGVTQTPRYLIKTRGQQVTLSCSPISGHRSVSWYQQTPGQGLQFLFEYFSETQRNKGNFPGRFSGRQFSNSRSEMNVSTLELGDSALYLCASSLAPPGTVSSGANVLTFGAGSRLTVL.